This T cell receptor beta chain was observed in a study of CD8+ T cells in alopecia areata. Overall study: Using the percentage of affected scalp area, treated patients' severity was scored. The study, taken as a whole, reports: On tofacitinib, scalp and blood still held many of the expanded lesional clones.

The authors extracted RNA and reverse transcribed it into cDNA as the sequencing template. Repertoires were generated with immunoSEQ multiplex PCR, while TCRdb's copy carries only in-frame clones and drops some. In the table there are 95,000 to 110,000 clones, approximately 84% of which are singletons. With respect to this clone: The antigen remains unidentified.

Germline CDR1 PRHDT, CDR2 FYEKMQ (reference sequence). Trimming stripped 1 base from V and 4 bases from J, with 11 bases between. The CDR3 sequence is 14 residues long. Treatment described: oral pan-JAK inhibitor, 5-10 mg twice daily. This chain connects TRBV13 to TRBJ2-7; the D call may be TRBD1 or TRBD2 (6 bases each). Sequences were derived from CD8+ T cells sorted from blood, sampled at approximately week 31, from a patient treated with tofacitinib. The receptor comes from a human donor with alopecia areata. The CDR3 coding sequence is TGTGCCAGCAGCTTAGAGGGGGGCTCATACGAGCAGTACTTC. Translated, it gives CASSLEGGSYEQYF.